The clone carrying this TCR beta chain occurred many times. Its antigen remains unidentified. This sample stems from a study of Graves' ophthalmopathy and Graves' hyperthyroidism. Study results and caveats: Blood also contained most of the expanded thyroid clonotypes above 0.001 frequency.

Germline CDR1 is SQVTM and CDR2 is ANQGSEA. V lost 7 bases to trimming and J lost 6 bases, with 13 bases between them. The CDR3 consists of 12 residues. The authors amplified TCR beta CDR3 regions, and they did so from RNA transcripts for repertoire sequencing. First-round RT-PCR with HTBI primers preceded a second-round multiplex PCR. TCRdb re-analysed the multiplex PCR reads in MiXCR, keeping a single row per CDR3 protein. This table has approximately 700,000 distinct CDR3 sequences, approximately 39% appearing once. Excluded were patients with other autoimmune diseases, uncontrolled infections, pregnancy or lactation.

Material: peripheral blood. The V and J genes are TRBV29-1 and TRBJ1-5; D is possibly TRBD1 (5 bases). This TCR derives from an adult man with Graves' ophthalmopathy. CDR3 protein: CSGGEVGQPQHF. CDR3 in DNA: TGCAGCGGGGGGGAGGTTGGTCAGCCCCAGCATTTT.